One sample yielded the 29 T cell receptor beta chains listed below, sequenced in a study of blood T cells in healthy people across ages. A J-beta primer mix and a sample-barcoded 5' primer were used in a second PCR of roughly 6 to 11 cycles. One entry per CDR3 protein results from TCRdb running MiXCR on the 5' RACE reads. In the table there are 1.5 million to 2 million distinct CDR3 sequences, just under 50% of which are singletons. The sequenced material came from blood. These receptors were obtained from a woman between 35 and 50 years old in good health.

The CDR3 loop reads CASSPWRPGPTDTQYF. CDR3 sequence (DNA): TGCGCCAGCAGCCCATGGCGGCCGGGACCCACAGATACGCAGTATTTT. V is TRBV4-1 and J is TRBJ2-3; D may correspond to TRBD1 or TRBD2 (5 bases each). The V and J ends lost 4 bases and 2 bases respectively, with 16 bases between them. Per germline, CDR1 MGHRA and CDR2 YSYEKL. The CDR3 contains 16 residues.

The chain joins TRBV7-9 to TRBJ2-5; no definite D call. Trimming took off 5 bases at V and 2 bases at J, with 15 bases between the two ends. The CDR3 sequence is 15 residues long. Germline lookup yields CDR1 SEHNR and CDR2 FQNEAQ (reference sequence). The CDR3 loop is CASSQMGGRQETQYF. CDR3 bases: TGTGCCAGCAGCCAAATGGGTGGCAGACAAGAGACCCAGTACTTC.

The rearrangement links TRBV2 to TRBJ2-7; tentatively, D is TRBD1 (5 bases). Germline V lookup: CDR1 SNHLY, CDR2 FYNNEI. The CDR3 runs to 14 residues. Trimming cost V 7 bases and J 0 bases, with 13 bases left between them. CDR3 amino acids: CASKITGSSYEQYF. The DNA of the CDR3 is TGTGCCAGCAAAATCACAGGAAGCTCCTACGAGCAGTACTTC.

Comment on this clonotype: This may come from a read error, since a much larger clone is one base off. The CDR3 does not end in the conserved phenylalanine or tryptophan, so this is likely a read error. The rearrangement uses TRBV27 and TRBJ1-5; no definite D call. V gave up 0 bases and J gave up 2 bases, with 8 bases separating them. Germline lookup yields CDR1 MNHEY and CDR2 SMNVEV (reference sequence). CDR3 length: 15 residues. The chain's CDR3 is CASSLSSGGNQPQHL. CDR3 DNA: TGTGCCAGCAGTTTATCTTCTGGGGGCAATCAGCCCCAGCATTTG.

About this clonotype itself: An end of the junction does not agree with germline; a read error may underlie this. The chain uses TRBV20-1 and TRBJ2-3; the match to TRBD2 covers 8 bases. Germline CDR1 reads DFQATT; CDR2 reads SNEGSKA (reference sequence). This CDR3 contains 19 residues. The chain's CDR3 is CGARPSPSSGSPTTDTQYF. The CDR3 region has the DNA TGCGGTGCTAGGCCATCCCCTTCTAGCGGGTCGCCAACCACAGATACGCAGTATTTT.

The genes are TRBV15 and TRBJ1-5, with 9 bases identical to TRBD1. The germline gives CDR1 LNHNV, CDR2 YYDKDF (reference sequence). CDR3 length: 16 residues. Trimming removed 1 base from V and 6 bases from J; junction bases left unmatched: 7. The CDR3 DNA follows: TGTGCCACCAGCAGAGTTTCGGGACAGGGAATTCAGCCCCAGCATTTT. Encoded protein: CATSRVSGQGIQPQHF.

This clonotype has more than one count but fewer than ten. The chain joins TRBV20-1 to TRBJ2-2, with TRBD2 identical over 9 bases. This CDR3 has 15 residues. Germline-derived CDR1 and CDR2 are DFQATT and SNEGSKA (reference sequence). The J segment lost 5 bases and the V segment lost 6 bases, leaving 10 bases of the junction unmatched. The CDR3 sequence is CSALNSGGLTGELFF. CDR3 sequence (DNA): TGCAGTGCCTTAAATAGCGGGGGACTAACCGGGGAGCTGTTTTTT.

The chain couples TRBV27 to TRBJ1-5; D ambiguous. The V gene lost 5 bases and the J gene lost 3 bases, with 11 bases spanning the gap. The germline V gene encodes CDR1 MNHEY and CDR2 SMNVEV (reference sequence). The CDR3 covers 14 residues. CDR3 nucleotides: TGTGCCAGCAGTCCGAACGGTTACAATCAGCCCCAGCATTTT. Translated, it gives CASSPNGYNQPQHF.

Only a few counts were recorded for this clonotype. The CDR3 loop is CASSSSDSLGETQYF. CDR3 coding DNA: TGTGCCAGCAGTTCATCGGACAGCTTGGGGGAGACCCAGTACTTC. This chain links TRBV27 with TRBJ2-5, with a tentative D call TRBD1 (6 bases). Per the germline V gene, CDR1 is MNHEY and CDR2 is SMNVEV (reference sequence). V lost 4 bases and J 5 bases, leaving 17 bases between the germline ends. The CDR3 is made up of 15 amino acids.

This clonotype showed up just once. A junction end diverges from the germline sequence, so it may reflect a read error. CDR3 protein: CAGSPIDQPAEKLFF. CDR3 nucleotides: TGTGCCGGCTCACCAATCGACCAGCCCGCTGAAAAACTGTTTTTT. The J gene is TRBJ1-4, the V gene TRBV18, with D unclear. The CDR3 loop spans 15 amino acids. The V gene's germline CDR1 is KGHSH and CDR2 LQKENI.

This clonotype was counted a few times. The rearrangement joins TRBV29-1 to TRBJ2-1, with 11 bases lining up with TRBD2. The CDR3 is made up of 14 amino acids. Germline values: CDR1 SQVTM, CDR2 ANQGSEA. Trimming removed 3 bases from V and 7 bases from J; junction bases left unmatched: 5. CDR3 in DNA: TGCAGCGTTGATAGCGGGGGGGCCGAGAATGAGCAGTTCTTC. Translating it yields CSVDSGGAENEQFF.

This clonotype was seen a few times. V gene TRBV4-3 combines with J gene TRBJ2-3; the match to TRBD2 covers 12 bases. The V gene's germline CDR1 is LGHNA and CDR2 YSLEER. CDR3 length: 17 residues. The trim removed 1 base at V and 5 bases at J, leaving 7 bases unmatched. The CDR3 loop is CASSQARLAGAGDTQYF. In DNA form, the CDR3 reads TGCGCCAGCAGCCAAGCCCGACTAGCGGGGGCGGGAGATACGCAGTATTTT.

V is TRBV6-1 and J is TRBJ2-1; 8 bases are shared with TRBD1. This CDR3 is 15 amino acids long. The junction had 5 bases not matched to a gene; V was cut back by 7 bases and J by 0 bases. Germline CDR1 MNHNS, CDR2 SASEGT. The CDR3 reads CASTTDRVSYNEQFF. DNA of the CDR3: TGTGCCAGCACCACGGACAGGGTCTCCTACAATGAGCAGTTCTTC.

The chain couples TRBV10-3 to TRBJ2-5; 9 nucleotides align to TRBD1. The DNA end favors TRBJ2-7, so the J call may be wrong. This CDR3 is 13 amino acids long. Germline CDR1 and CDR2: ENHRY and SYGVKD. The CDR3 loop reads CAISRGTGNEQYF. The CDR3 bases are TGTGCCATCAGCCGCGGGACAGGGAACGAGCAGTACTTC.

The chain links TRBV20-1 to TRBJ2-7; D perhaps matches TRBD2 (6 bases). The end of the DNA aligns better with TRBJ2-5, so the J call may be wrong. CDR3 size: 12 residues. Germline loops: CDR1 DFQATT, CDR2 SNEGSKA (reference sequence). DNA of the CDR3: TGCAGTGCTATAGCGGACCAAGAGACCCAGTACTTC. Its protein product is CSAIADQETQYF.

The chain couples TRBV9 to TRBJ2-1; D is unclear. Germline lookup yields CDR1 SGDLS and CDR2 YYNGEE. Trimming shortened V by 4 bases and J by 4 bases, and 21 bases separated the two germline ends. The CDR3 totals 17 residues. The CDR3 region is CASSSRETGRKYNEQFF. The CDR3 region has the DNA TGTGCCAGCAGCTCCAGAGAGACTGGCAGAAAATACAATGAGCAGTTCTTC.

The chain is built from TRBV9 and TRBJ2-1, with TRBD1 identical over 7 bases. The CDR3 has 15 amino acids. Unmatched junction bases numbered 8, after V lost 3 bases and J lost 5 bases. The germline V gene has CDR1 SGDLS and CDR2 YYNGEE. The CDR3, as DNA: TGTGCCAGCAGCGAACAGACAGGGATTCACAATGAGCAGTTCTTC. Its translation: CASSEQTGIHNEQFF.

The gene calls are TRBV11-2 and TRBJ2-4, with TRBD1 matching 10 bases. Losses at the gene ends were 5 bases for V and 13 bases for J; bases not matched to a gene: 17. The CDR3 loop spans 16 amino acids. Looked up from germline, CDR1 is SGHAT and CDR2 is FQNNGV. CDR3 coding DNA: TGTGCCAGCAGCGGAACCGGGACAGGGGAATGGAGTGAGCAGTACTTC. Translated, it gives CASSGTGTGEWSEQYF. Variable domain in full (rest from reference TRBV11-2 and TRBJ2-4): EAGVAQSPRYKIIEKRQSVAFWCNPISGHATLYWYQQILGQGPKLLIQFQNNGVVDDSQLPKDRFSAERLKGVDSTLKIQPAKLEDSAVYLCASSGTGTGEWSEQYFGAGTRLSVL.

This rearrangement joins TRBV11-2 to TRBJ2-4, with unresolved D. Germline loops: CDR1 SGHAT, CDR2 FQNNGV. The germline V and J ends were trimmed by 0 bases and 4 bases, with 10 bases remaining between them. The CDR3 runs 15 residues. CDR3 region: CASSLDRTIKNIQYF. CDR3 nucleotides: TGTGCCAGCAGCTTAGACCGGACCATAAAAAACATTCAGTACTTC.

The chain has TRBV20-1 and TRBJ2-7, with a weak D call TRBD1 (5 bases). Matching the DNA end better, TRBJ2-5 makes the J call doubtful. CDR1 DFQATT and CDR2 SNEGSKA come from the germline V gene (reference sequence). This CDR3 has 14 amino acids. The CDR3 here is CSAPSSQGRGTQYF. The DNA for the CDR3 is TGCAGTGCGCCGAGTTCGCAGGGTAGAGGGACCCAGTACTTC.

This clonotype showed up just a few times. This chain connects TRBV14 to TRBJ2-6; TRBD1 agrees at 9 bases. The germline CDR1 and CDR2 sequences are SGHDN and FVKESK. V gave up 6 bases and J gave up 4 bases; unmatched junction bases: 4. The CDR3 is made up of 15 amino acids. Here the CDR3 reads CASRGTGTGANVLTF. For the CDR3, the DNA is TGTGCCAGCAGAGGGACAGGGACCGGGGCCAACGTCCTGACTTTC.

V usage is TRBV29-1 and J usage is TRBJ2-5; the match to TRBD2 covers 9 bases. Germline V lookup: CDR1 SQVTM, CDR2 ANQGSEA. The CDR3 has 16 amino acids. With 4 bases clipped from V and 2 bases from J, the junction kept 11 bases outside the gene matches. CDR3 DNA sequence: TGCAGCGTTGTCTACCCGACTAGCGGTCTTCAAGAGACCCAGTACTTC. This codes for CSVVYPTSGLQETQYF.

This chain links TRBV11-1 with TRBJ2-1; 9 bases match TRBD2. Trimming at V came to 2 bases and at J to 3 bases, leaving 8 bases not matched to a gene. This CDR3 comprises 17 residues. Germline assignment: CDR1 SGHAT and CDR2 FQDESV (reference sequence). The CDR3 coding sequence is TGTGCCAGCAGCTTACGGAGCGGGGGGCCGATCTACAATGAGCAGTTCTTC. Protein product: CASSLRSGGPIYNEQFF.

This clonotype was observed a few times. The chain's CDR3 is CASSPPVGIRTQYF. The CDR3 DNA reads TGCGCCAGCAGCCCCCCAGTGGGCATAAGGACCCAGTACTTC. V usage is TRBV5-1 and J usage is TRBJ2-5; D ambiguous. In germline, CDR1 is SGHRS, CDR2 YFSETQ. V gave up 4 bases and J gave up 7 bases, with 17 bases separating them. There are 14 residues in the CDR3.

DNA for the CDR3: TGTGCCAGCAGTGCAGGAGGAGGAGCAGAGACCCAGTACTTC. It codes for CASSAGGGAETQYF. This chain joins TRBV6-1 and TRBJ2-5; TRBD2 is a possible D gene (5 bases). V lost 4 bases and J 4 bases, leaving 13 bases between the germline ends. Germline V gene data show CDR1 as MNHNS and CDR2 as SASEGT. The CDR3 spans 14 residues.

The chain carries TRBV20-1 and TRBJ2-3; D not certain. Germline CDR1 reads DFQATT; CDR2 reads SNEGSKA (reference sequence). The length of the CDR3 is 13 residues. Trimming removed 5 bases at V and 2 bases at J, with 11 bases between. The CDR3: CSAPTRYTDTQYF. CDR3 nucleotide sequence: TGCAGTGCTCCGACTCGCTACACAGATACGCAGTATTTT.

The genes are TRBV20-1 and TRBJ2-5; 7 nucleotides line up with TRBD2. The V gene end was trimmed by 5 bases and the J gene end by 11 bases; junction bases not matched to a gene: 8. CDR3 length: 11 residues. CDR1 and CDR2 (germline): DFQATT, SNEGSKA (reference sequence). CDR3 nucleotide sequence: TGCAGTGCTGATGGGGGGGGTGAGCAGTACTTC. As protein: CSADGGGEQYF.

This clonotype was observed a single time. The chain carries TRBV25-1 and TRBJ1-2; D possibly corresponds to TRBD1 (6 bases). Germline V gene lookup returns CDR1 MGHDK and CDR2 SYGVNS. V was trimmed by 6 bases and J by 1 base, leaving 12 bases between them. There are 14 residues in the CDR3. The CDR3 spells CASRGGPVNYGYTF. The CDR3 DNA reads TGTGCCAGCAGGGGGGGGCCGGTTAACTATGGCTACACCTTC.

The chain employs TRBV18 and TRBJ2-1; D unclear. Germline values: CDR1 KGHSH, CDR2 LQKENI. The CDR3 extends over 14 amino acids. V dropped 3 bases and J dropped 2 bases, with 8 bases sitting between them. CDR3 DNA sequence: TGTGCCAGCTCACCGTCTCTCACCTACAATGAGCAGTTCTTC. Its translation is CASSPSLTYNEQFF.